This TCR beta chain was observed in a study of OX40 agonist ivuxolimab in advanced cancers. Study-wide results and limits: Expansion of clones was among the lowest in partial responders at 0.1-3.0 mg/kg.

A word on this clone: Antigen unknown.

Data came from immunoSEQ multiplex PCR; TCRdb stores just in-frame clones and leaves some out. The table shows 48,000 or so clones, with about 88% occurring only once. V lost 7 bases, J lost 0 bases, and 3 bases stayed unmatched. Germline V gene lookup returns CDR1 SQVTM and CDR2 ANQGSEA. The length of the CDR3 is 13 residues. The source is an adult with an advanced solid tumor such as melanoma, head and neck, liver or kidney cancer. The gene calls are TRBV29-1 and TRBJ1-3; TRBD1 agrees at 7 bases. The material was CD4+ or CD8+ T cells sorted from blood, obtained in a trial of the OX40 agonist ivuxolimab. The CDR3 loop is CSAGTVSGNTIYF. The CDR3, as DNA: TGCAGCGCCGGGACAGTCTCTGGAAACACCATATATTTT.